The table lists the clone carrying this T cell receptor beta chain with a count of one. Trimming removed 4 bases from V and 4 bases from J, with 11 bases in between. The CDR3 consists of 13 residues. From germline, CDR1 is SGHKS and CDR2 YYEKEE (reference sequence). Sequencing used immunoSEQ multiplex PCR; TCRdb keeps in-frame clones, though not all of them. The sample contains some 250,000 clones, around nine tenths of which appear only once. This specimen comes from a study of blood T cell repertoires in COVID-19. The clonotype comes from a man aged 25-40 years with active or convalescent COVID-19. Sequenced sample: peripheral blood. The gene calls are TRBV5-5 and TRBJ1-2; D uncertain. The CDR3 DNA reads TGTGCCAGCAGCGTAGACATCGGCTATGGCTACACCTTC. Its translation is CASSVDIGYGYTF.